Included here is one T cell receptor beta chain sequence, with context. Data came from immunoSEQ multiplex PCR; TCRdb stores just in-frame clones and leaves some out. The sample yields roughly 150,000 clones, 75% to 85% seen once. This record comes from a study of blood T cell repertoires in COVID-19. Study-wide context: Samples taken during acute and convalescent COVID-19 were collected in the United States, Italy and Spain. T cells, B-cell-depleted T cells, or PBMCs provided the cDNA or gDNA that served as material.

The germline V gene encodes CDR1 SNHLY and CDR2 FYNNEI. The CDR3 length is 15 residues. V shed 6 bases and J 5 bases; nucleotides not matched to a gene: 10. Sequenced: peripheral blood. The receptor comes from a man aged 60 to 75 with acute or convalescent COVID-19. This chain joins TRBV2 and TRBJ2-3; 8 positions match TRBD2. CDR3 protein: CASSRGGGSLDTQYF. The CDR3, as DNA: TGTGCCAGCAGCCGGGGGGGCGGGAGCTTAGATACGCAGTATTTT.